Listed below are T cell receptor beta chains from one sample, sequenced in a study of blood T cell repertoires in COVID-19. Profiled with immunoSEQ multiplex PCR; TCRdb holds only in-frame clones, not every one. Of fewer than 200,000 clones listed, over 65% were seen once; the top ten hold around 4.8%. The sequenced sample consisted of PBMCs or T cells enriched from blood (not recorded which). These TCRs come from a woman in her fifties or sixties who had recovered from COVID-19. Each CDR3 is given with its conserved first and last residue. A D gene is named only where the DNA matches it firmly. Clone size is shown for a subset of rows, as once, few, many or a class of expanded clone.

TRBJ1-5,.,TRBV19,.,TGTGCCAGTAGTCCAAGGGAAACCAGAGGGTTGCAAAGGCATTTT,CASSPRETRGLQRHF
TRBJ1-6,.,TRBV10-2,once,TGCGCCAGCAGTGATGCGGTTTCACCCCTCCACTTT,CASSDAVSPLHF
TRBJ1-1,.,TRBV24-1,.,TGTGCCACCAGTGACCTAACAGGGTCCGCTTTCTTT,CATSDLTGSAFF
TRBJ1-1,.,TRBV9,.,TGTGCCAGCAGCGATTCAAACAGGGACACTGAAGCTTTCTTT,CASSDSNRDTEAFF
TRBJ1-1,.,TRBV18,.,TGTGCCAGCCCCACTACTACGGCCCGGGGGGAGGCTTTCTTT,CASPTTTARGEAFF
TRBJ2-5,.,TRBV4-1,.,TGCGCCAGCAGCCCCTCTCGAGCGGCGGAGACCCAGTACTTC,CASSPSRAAETQYF
TRBJ2-5,TRBD2,TRBV18,.,TGTGCCAGCTCACCTCTACTAGCGGGAGCTGGTGAGACCCAGTACTTC,CASSPLLAGAGETQYF
TRBJ1-5,.,TRBV10-3,.,TGTGCCATCGCGGCAGCCTACAATCAGCCCCAGCATTTT,CAIAAAYNQPQHF
TRBJ1-3,TRBD1,TRBV11-3,few,TGTGCCAGCAGCTTAGATTACAGGGGGCTCGGCGGAAACACCATATATTTT,CASSLDYRGLGGNTIYF
TRBJ1-1,.,TRBV30,.,TGTGCCTGGAGTTCATCGCTCAGCACTGAAGCTTTCTTT,CAWSSSLSTEAFF
TRBJ1-5,.,TRBV19,.,TGTGCCAGTAGTATAGCCAGTAATAGCAATCAGCCCCAGCATTTT,CASSIASNSNQPQHF
TRBJ2-3,TRBD1,TRBV5-1,.,TGCGCCAGCAGCCCGCAGGGGGCTCCAGATACGCAGTATTTT,CASSPQGAPDTQYF
TRBJ1-2,.,TRBV7-2,.,TGTGCCAGCAGCTTAGCGGCGGCAATGGATGGCTACACCTTC,CASSLAAAMDGYTF
TRBJ1-6,.,TRBV20-1,.,TGCAGTGCTACCCCGGGGGAGGCCCTCCACTTT,CSATPGEALHF
TRBJ1-4,TRBD1,TRBV11-2,.,TGTGCCAGCAGACCGGCCGGGACAGGGAATGAAAAACTGTTTTTT,CASRPAGTGNEKLFF
TRBJ1-4,.,TRBV7-2,few,TGTGCCAGCAGCTCACAGGGCCCTAATGAAAAACTGTTTTTT,CASSSQGPNEKLFF
TRBJ2-3,.,TRBV2,.,TGTGCCAGCAGTGAATTGGGGGGTTCCGTCCCGGGTACGCAGTATTTT,CASSELGGSVPGTQYF
TRBJ2-1,.,TRBV5-5,.,TGTGCCAGCAGCTTTGCGGGGAGCTCCTACAATGAGCAGTTCTTC,CASSFAGSSYNEQFF
TRBJ1-2,.,TRBV6-5,.,TGTGCCAGCAGTATGGTAGCCCCAAGCTATGGCTACACCTTC,CASSMVAPSYGYTF
TRBJ1-1,.,TRBV3-1/TRBV3-2,.,TGTGCCAGCAGCCTTCGGGGAAACACTGAAGCTTTCTTT,CASSLRGNTEAFF
TRBJ1-1,.,TRBV27,.,TGTGCCAGCAGTTCCCGATGGGGGGACACTGAAGCTTTCTTT,CASSSRWGDTEAFF
TRBJ2-5,TRBD2,TRBV4-2,.,TGTGCCAGCAGCCAAGAGCGGGGGGGCCAAGAGACCCAGTACTTC,CASSQERGGQETQYF
TRBJ2-1,.,TRBV27,once,TGTGCCAGCAGTTCCCTGGGCCTAAGAAATGAGCAGTTCTTC,CASSSLGLRNEQFF
TRBJ1-3,.,TRBV11-2,.,TGTGCCAGCAGCTTAGGGGCATTCTCTGGAAACACCATATATTTT,CASSLGAFSGNTIYF
TRBJ2-3,.,TRBV9,.,TGTGCCAGCAGCGTAGGGAGTAGTAGGGATACGCAGTATTTT,CASSVGSSRDTQYF
TRBJ1-2,.,TRBV5-1,.,TGCGCCAGCAGCTTGCAAGGGGATGGCTACACCTTC,CASSLQGDGYTF
TRBJ1-2,.,TRBV24-1,.,TGTGCCACCAGTGATATCGACAGGCGTCGTGGCTACACCTTC,CATSDIDRRRGYTF
TRBJ2-5,.,TRBV9,.,TGTGCCAGCAGCCGCGATTCGGAGACCCAGTACTTC,CASSRDSETQYF
TRBJ1-2,.,TRBV18,.,TGTGCCAGCTCACCAGCAAAAGGGCCTCCGGGGGGAAGCTATGGCTACACCTTC,CASSPAKGPPGGSYGYTF
TRBJ1-4,TRBD1,TRBV5-4,few,TGTGCCAGCAGCTTACAGGGGGCGACTGAAAAACTGTTTTTT,CASSLQGATEKLFF
TRBJ1-4,.,TRBV4-2,.,TGTGCCAGCAGCCATCCCTGGGGGGACCCGGCAACTAATGAAAAACTGTTTTTT,CASSHPWGDPATNEKLFF
TRBJ2-5,.,TRBV14,.,TGTGCCAGCAGCCGTGCCATAGGGTCGCTACGGGACCAGTACTTC,CASSRAIGSLRDQYF
TRBJ1-1,.,TRBV28,few,TGTGCCAGCAACAACCCAAAGGCTTTCTTT,CASNNPKAFF
TRBJ1-2,.,TRBV27,.,TGTGCCAGCAGTTTATCGTTCCAGACTCTGATTAACTATGGCTACACCTTC,CASSLSFQTLINYGYTF
TRBJ2-1,.,TRBV24-1,.,TGTGCCACCAGTGATCCAAAGACAGCCTCGAGGAATGAGCAGTTCTTC,CATSDPKTASRNEQFF
TRBJ1-2,TRBD1,TRBV18,.,TGTGCCAGCTCACCTAACCCCGACAGGGCCTCCTATGGCTACACCTTC,CASSPNPDRASYGYTF
TRBJ1-6,.,TRBV11-2,.,TGTGCCAGCAGCTTCATAACAGGGTCACCCCTCCACTTT,CASSFITGSPLHF
TRBJ2-1,.,TRBV7-6,.,TGTGCCAGCAGCTTAGCGCACTTGTCTAGCTCCTACAATGAGCAGTTCTTC,CASSLAHLSSSYNEQFF